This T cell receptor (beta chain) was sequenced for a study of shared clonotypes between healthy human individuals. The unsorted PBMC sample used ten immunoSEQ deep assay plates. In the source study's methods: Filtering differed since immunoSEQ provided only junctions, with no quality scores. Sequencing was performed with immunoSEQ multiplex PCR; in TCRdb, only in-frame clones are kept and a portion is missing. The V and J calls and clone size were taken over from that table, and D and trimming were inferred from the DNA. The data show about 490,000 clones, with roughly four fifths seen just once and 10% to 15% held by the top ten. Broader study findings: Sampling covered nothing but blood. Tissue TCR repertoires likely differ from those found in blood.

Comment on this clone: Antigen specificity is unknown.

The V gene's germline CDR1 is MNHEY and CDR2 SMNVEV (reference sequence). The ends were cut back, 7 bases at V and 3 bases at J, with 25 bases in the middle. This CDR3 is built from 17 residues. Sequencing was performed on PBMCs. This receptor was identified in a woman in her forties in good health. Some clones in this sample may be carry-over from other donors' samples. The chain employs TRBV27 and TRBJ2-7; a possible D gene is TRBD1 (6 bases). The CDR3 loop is CASMGAGGRQKDYEQYF. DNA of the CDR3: TGTGCCAGCATGGGGGCTGGTGGACGACAGAAAGACTACGAGCAGTACTTC.